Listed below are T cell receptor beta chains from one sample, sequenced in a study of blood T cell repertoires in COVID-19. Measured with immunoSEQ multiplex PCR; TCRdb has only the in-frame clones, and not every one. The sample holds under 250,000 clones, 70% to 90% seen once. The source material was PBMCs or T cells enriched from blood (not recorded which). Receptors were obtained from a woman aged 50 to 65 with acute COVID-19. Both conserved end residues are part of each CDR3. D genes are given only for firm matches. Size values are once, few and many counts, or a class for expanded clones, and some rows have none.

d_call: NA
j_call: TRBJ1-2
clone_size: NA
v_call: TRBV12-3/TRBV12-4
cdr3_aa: CASSWGGAGGYTF
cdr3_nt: TGTGCCAGCAGCTGGGGGGGCGCGGGAGGCTACACCTTC

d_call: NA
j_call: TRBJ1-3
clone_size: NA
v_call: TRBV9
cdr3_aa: CASSSQRQGRNTIYF
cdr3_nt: TGTGCCAGCAGTTCCCAGAGGCAGGGCCGAAACACCATATATTTT

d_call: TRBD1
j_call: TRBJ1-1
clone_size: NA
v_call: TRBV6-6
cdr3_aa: CASSYPDRGNTEAFF
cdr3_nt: TGTGCCAGCAGTTACCCCGACAGGGGGAACACTGAAGCTTTCTTT

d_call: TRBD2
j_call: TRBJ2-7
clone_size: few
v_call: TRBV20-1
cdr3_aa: CSASVPRGGASYEQYF
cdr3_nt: TGCAGTGCTAGTGTTCCGCGCGGGGGGGCGAGCTACGAGCAGTACTTC

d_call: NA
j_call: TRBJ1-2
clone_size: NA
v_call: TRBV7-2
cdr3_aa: CASSLGKAGGYTF
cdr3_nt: TGTGCCAGCAGCTTAGGGAAAGCCGGGGGCTACACCTTC

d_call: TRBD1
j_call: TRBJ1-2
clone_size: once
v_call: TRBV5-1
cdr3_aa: CASSDRDYGYTF
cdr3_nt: TGCGCCAGCAGCGACAGGGACTATGGCTACACCTTC

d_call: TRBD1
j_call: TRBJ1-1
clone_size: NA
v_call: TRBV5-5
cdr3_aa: CASRQTWTGWTEAFF
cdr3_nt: TGTGCCAGCAGGCAAACTTGGACAGGGTGGACTGAAGCTTTCTTT

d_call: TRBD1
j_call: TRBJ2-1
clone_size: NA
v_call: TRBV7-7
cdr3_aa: CASLPGTGGSSYNEQFF
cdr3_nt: TGTGCTAGCCTACCCGGGACAGGGGGGAGCTCCTACAATGAGCAGTTCTTC

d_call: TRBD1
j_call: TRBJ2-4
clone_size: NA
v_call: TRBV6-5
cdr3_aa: CASSYSRDRALYF
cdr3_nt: TGTGCCAGCAGTTACTCGAGGGACAGAGCGTTGTACTTC

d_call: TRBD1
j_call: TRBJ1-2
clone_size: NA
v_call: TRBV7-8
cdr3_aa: CASSLARWDSYGYTF
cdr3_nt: TGTGCCAGCAGCTTAGCGCGGTGGGACAGCTATGGCTACACCTTC

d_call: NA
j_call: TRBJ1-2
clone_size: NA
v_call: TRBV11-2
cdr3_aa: CASSRPDYYGYTF
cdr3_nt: TGTGCCAGCAGCCGTCCGGACTACTATGGCTACACCTTC